One and the same sample provided the 20 T cell receptor beta chains below, sequenced in a study of response to subunit inactivated influenza vaccine (dated by TCRdb to about 2018). Library prep was done by RT-PCR. The instrument given in TCRdb is Illumina HiSeq 2500. Through fastp at Q25 and MiXCR, TCRdb rebuilt clones from the public reads, retaining in-frame beta chains. Each entry is one CDR3 protein sequence, shown with its most common DNA and genes. This sample lists hundreds of thousands of distinct CDR3 sequences; about 18% were detected once. The ten most abundant clones make up approximately 11% of the sample. The starting material was PBMCs from blood, obtained approximately 5 days after vaccination. These receptors all stem from a man aged 50 to 59 who received an inactivated influenza vaccine. Donor details come from another sample of the same person, matched by shared clones.

Regarding this clonotype: Just one base apart from a much larger clone, this may be a read error. The genes are TRBV6-5 and TRBJ1-6; the D is unclear. V was pared by 0 bases and J by 0 bases, with 6 bases between. Germline CDR1 and CDR2: MNHEY and SVGAGI. The CDR3 has 16 residues. The CDR3: CASSYSWSSYNSPLHF. The CDR3 bases are TGTGCCAGCAGTTACTCCTGGAGCTCCTATAATTCACCCCTCCACTTT.

This clonotype was detected a few times. V and J are TRBV5-1 and TRBJ2-5; D not certain. Germline V gene sequence: CDR1 SGHRS, CDR2 YFSETQ. CDR3 size: 16 residues. Trimming took 0 bases from V and 5 from J, leaving 17 bases between them. The CDR3 region is CASSLVPTGLGETQYF. The CDR3 nucleotides are TGCGCCAGCAGCTTGGTGCCCACGGGTTTGGGGGAGACCCAGTACTTC. The full variable domain, with the rest looked up from reference TRBV5-1 and TRBJ2-5, is KAGVTQTPRYLIKTRGQQVTLSCSPISGHRSVSWYQQTPGQGLQFLFEYFSETQRNKGNFPGRFSGRQFSNSRSEMNVSTLELGDSALYLCASSLVPTGLGETQYFGPGTRLLVL.

V usage is TRBV7-2 and J usage is TRBJ2-7; 7 bases agree with TRBD2. This CDR3 contains 15 residues. Germline trimming cut 1 base from V and 0 bases from J; bases unmatched to any gene: 3. Germline CDR1 SGHTA, CDR2 FQGNSA. CDR3 region: CASSLVKRDSYEQYF. The CDR3 nucleotides read TGTGCCAGCAGCTTAGTAAAGCGGGACTCCTACGAGCAGTACTTC.

Only a few counts were recorded for this clonotype. The chain recombines TRBV15 with TRBJ2-2; D ambiguous. The CDR3 is made up of 14 amino acids. Germline CDR1 LNHNV, CDR2 YYDKDF (reference sequence). Trimming left V 0 bases short and J 5 bases short, with 7 bases between. DNA of the CDR3: TGTGCCACCAGCAGAGAAGAGCTGACCGGGGAGCTGTTTTTT. As protein: CATSREELTGELFF.

This clonotype was observed many times. The chain couples TRBV29-1 to TRBJ2-5, with D possibly TRBD1 on 5 matching bases. From germline, CDR1 is SQVTM and CDR2 ANQGSEA. Trimming left V 7 bases short and J 4 bases short, with 19 bases between. This CDR3 spans 14 amino acids. The CDR3 spells CSASRQNEGETQYF. In DNA, the CDR3 is TGCAGCGCAAGCAGACAGAACGAAGGAGAGACCCAGTACTTC.

V gene TRBV19 combines with J gene TRBJ2-5; 7 nucleotides agree with TRBD1. Per the germline V gene, CDR1 is LNHDA and CDR2 is SQIVND (reference sequence). V lost 8 bases, J lost 2 bases, and 8 bases stayed unmatched. The CDR3 is 14 amino acids. The CDR3 protein is CASGQPGQQETQYF. The CDR3 DNA sequence: TGTGCCAGTGGACAACCGGGACAGCAAGAGACCCAGTACTTC. The whole variable domain, filled in from reference TRBV19 and TRBJ2-5, reads DGGITQSPKYLFRKEGQNVTLSCEQNLNHDAMYWYRQDPGQGLRLIYYSQIVNDFQKGDIAEGYSVSREKKESFPLTVTSAQKNPTAFYLCASGQPGQQETQYFGPGTRLLVL.

The genes are TRBV24-1 and TRBJ2-3; maybe TRBD2 (6 bases). This CDR3 contains 13 residues. In germline, CDR1 is KGHDR, CDR2 SFDVKD. V gave up 1 base and J gave up 6 bases, with 7 bases separating them. The CDR3 nucleotides are TGTGCCACCAGTGATTTCCTAGCGGATACGCAGTATTTT. Translated: CATSDFLADTQYF.

This clonotype was found a few times. This chain links TRBV4-1 with TRBJ2-5; the D gene is possibly TRBD2 (6 bases). Looked up from germline, CDR1 is MGHRA and CDR2 is YSYEKL. The CDR3 is 17 amino acids. V lost 1 base and J 5 bases, leaving 20 bases between the germline ends. CDR3 nucleotides: TGCGCCAGCAGCCAAGGGGAGGCGTCAGGGAGGTCGGAGACCCAGTACTTC. Translating gives CASSQGEASGRSETQYF.

J is TRBJ2-5 and V is TRBV10-3, with 10 bases lining up with TRBD2. This CDR3 has 17 amino acids. V lost 8 bases to trimming and J lost 1 base; unmatched junction nucleotides: 13. Germline V gene lookup returns CDR1 ENHRY and CDR2 SYGVKD. The CDR3 bases are TGTGCCATCGGCGGCAGGTGGACTAGCGGCTCCCAAGAGACCCAGTACTTC. Its translation: CAIGGRWTSGSQETQYF.

This clonotype was recorded a few times. The chain recombines TRBV12-3 or TRBV12-4 with TRBJ2-1, with 8 positions matching TRBD1. The CDR3 sequence is 15 residues long. The J segment lost 2 bases and the V segment lost 6 bases, leaving 6 bases of the junction unmatched. Here the CDR3 DNA reads TGTGCCAGCAGCATACAGGGGGGCACCTACAATGAGCAGTTCTTC. Translating gives CASSIQGGTYNEQFF.

The chain combines TRBV20-1 with TRBJ2-1; 8 bases are a match to TRBD2. The CDR3 totals 14 residues. V gave up 6 bases and J gave up 5 bases; unmatched junction bases: 9. Germline values: CDR1 DFQATT, CDR2 SNEGSKA (reference sequence). CDR3 sequence reads: CSAINQRGNNEQFF. CDR3 sequence (DNA): TGCAGTGCCATAAACCAGCGGGGGAACAATGAGCAGTTCTTC.

This clonotype was found once. The missing conserved phenylalanine or tryptophan at the end of this CDR3 makes a read error likely. V and J are TRBV7-6 and TRBJ2-2; tentatively, D is TRBD1 (5 bases). V was trimmed by 0 bases and J by 0 bases, leaving 17 bases between them. The CDR3 contains 19 residues. The germline V gene has CDR1 SGHVS and CDR2 FNYEAQ. DNA of the CDR3: TGTGCCAGCAGCTTAGCGCTCACAGGCAAGACTCCGAACACCGGGGAGCTGTTTCTT. It specifies CASSLALTGKTPNTGELFL.

This clonotype occurred a few times. The chain combines TRBV20-1 with TRBJ2-7; D is possibly TRBD1 or TRBD2 (5 bases each). There are 14 residues in the CDR3. Trimming took 0 bases from V and 3 from J, leaving 12 bases between them. CDR1 DFQATT and CDR2 SNEGSKA come from the germline V gene (reference sequence). CDR3 in amino acids: CSAREWDPVYEQYF. In DNA form, the CDR3 reads TGCAGTGCTAGAGAGTGGGACCCGGTCTACGAGCAGTACTTC.

This clonotype was observed once. The chain combines TRBV7-9 with TRBJ2-7; the match to TRBD1 covers 7 bases. The trim removed 2 bases at V and 6 bases at J, leaving 7 bases unmatched. This CDR3 is built from 14 residues. Germline loops: CDR1 SEHNR, CDR2 FQNEAQ (reference sequence). The CDR3 sequence: CASSLWDRDCEQYF. CDR3 DNA sequence: TGTGCCAGCAGCTTATGGGACAGAGACTGCGAGCAGTACTTC.

This clonotype turned up a few times. CDR3 residues: CASSRDRAGYTF. The DNA for the CDR3 is TGTGCCAGCAGCCGGGACAGGGCTGGCTACACCTTC. J is TRBJ1-2 and V is TRBV6-6, with 9 bases that match TRBD1. This CDR3 comprises 12 residues. Germline-derived CDR1 and CDR2 are MNHNY and SVGAGI (reference sequence). V was pared by 6 bases and J by 7 bases, with 3 bases of the junction left unmatched.

This clonotype has more than one count but fewer than ten. CDR3 loop: CASSWGGTRGTNEQFF. The CDR3 DNA sequence: TGTGCCAGCAGCTGGGGGGGGACTAGGGGAACCAATGAGCAGTTCTTC. V gene TRBV5-6 combines with J gene TRBJ2-1, with 8 bases aligning to TRBD2. Germline V CDR1 and CDR2: SGHDT, YYEEEE. With 3 bases clipped from V and 6 bases from J, the junction kept 11 bases outside the gene matches. The CDR3 extends over 16 amino acids.

Points on this clonotype: Mismatch with germline at one junction end may stem from a read error. The gene calls are TRBV7-9 and TRBJ2-2, with 9 bases identical to TRBD1. This CDR3 region has 11 residues. Germline values: CDR1 SEHNR, CDR2 FQNEAQ (reference sequence). The CDR3 loop is CASSPLGQGSF. CDR3 nucleotide sequence: TGTGCCAGCAGCCCGCTAGGACAGGGGTCTTTT.

This clonotype was recorded many times. This chain links TRBV5-4 with TRBJ1-4; TRBD1 might be the D (5 bases). Germline assignment: CDR1 SGHNT and CDR2 YYREEE (reference sequence). The CDR3 length is 14 residues. The V and J ends lost 4 bases and 10 bases respectively, with 17 bases between them. Written as DNA, the CDR3 is TGTGCCAGCAGCCTGCCCGCGGGTGGGGGAAAACTGTTTTTT. As protein: CASSLPAGGGKLFF.

This clonotype was recorded a few times. CDR3 residues: CASSEFKGYEQYF. CDR3 bases: TGTGCCAGCAGTGAATTCAAGGGCTACGAGCAGTACTTC. The chain employs TRBV6-1 and TRBJ2-7; D gene uncertain. Germline CDR1 MNHNS, CDR2 SASEGT. The CDR3 is made up of 13 amino acids. Between the trimmed V and J ends, which lost 2 bases and 3 bases, there was a span of 8 bases.

J is TRBJ1-1 and V is TRBV7-3; 7 bases fit TRBD1. V dropped 6 bases and J dropped 0; count of bases not matched to a gene: 10. Germline lookup yields CDR1 SGHTA and CDR2 FQGTGA. The CDR3 length is 16 residues. CDR3 bases: TGTGCCAGCAGTCAAGCGGCAGGGGGTCTGAACACTGAAGCTTTCTTT. The encoded protein is CASSQAAGGLNTEAFF. Based on the CDR3 plus reference TRBV7-3 and TRBJ1-1, the full variable domain is GAGVSQTPSNKVTEKGKYVELRCDPISGHTALYWYRQSLGQGPEFLIYFQGTGAADDSGLPNDRFFAVRPEGSVSTLKIQRTERGDSAVYLCASSQAAGGLNTEAFFGQGTRLTVV.